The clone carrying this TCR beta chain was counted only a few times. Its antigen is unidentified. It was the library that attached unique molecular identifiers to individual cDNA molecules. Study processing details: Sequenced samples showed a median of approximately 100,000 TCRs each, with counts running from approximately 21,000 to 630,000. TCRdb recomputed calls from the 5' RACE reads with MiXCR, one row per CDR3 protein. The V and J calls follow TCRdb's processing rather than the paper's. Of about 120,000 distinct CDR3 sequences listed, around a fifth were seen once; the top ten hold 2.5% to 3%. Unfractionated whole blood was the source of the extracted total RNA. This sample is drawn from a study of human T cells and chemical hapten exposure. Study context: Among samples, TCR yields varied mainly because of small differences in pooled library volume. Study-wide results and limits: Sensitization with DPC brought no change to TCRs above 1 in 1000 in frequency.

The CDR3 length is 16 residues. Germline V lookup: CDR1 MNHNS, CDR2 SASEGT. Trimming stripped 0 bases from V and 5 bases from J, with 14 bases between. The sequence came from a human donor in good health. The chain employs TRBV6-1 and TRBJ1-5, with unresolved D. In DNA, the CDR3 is TGTGCCAGCAGTGAAGCGCCTCTGGCAGTTGATCAGCCCCAGCATTTT. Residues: CASSEAPLAVDQPQHF.